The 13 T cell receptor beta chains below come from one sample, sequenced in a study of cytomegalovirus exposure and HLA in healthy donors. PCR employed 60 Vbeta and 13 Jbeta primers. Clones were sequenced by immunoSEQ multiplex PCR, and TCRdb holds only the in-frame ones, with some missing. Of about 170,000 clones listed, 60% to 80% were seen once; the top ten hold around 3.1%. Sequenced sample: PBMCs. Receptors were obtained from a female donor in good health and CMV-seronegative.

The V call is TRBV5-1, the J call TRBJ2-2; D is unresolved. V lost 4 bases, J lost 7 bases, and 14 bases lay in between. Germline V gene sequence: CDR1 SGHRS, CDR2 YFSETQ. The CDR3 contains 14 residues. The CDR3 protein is CASSLVARSGELFF. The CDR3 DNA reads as TGCGCCAGCAGCCTTGTGGCCCGAAGCGGGGAGCTGTTTTTT.

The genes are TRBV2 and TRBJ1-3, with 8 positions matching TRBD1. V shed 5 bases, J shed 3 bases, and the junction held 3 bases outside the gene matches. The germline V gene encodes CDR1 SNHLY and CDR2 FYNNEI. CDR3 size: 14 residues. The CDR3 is CASSQGAGGNTIYF. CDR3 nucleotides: TGTGCCAGCAGTCAGGGGGCAGGTGGAAACACCATATATTTT.

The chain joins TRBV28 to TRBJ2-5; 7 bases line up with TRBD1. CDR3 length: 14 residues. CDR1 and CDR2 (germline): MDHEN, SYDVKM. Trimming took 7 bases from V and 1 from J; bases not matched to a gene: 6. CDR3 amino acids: CASTSGTAQETQYF. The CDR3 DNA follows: TGTGCCAGCACCTCGGGGACAGCCCAAGAGACCCAGTACTTC.

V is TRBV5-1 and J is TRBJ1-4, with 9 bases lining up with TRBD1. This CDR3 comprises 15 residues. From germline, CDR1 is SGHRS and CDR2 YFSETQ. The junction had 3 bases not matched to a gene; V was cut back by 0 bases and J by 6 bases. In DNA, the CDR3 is TGCGCCAGCAGCTTGGCGGACAGGGGAGATGAAAAACTGTTTTTT. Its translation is CASSLADRGDEKLFF. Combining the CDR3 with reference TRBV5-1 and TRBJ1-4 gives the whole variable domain KAGVTQTPRYLIKTRGQQVTLSCSPISGHRSVSWYQQTPGQGLQFLFEYFSETQRNKGNFPGRFSGRQFSNSRSEMNVSTLELGDSALYLCASSLADRGDEKLFFGSGTQLSVL.

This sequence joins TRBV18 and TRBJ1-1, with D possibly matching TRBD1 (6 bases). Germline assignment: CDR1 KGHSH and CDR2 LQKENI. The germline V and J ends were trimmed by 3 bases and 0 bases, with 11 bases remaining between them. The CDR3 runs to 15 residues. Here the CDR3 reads CASSPDSLMNTEAFF. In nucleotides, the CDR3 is TGTGCCAGCTCACCGGACAGCCTCATGAACACTGAAGCTTTCTTT. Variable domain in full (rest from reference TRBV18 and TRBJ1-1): NAGVMQNPRHLVRRRGQEARLRCSPMKGHSHVYWYRQLPEEGLKFMVYLQKENIIDESGMPKERFSAEFPKEGPSILRIQQVVRGDSAAYFCASSPDSLMNTEAFFGQGTRLTVV.

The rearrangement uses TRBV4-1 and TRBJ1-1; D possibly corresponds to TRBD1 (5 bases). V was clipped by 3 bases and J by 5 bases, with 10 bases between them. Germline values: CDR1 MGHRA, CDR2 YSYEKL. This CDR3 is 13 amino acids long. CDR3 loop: CASSQAPGTEAFF. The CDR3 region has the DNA TGCGCCAGCAGCCAGGCCCCAGGGACTGAAGCTTTCTTT.

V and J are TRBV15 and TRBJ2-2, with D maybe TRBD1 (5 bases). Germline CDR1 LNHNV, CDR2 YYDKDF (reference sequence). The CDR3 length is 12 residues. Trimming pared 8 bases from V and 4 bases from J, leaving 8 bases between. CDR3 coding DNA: TGTGCCACCCGACAGAGCACCGGGGAGCTGTTTTTT. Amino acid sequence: CATRQSTGELFF.

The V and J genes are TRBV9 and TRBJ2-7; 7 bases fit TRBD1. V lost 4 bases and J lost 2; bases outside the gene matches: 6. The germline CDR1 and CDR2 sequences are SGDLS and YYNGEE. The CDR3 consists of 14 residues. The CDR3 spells CASSPGQSPYEQYF. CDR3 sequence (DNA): TGTGCCAGCAGCCCGGGACAGTCCCCCTACGAGCAGTACTTC.

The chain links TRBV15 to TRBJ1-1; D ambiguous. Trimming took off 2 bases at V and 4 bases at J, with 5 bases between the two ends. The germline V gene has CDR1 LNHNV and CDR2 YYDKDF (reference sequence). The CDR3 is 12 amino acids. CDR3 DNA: TGTGCCACCAGCAGATCCGGCACTGAAGCTTTCTTT. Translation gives CATSRSGTEAFF. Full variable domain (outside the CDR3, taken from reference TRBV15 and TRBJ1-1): DAMVIQNPRYQVTQFGKPVTLSCSQTLNHNVMYWYQQKSSQAPKLLFHYYDKDFNNEADTPDNFQSRRPNTSFCFLDIRSPGLGDTAMYLCATSRSGTEAFFGQGTRLTVV.

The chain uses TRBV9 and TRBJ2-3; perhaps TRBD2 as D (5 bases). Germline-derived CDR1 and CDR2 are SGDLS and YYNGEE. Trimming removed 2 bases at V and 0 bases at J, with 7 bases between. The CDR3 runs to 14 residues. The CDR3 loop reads CASSVGVSTDTQYF. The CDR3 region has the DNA TGTGCCAGCAGCGTCGGGGTTAGCACAGATACGCAGTATTTT.

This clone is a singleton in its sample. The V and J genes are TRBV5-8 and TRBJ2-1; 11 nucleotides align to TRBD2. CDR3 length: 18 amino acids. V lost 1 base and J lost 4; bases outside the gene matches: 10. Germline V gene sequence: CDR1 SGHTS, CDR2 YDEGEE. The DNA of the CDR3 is TGTGCCAGCAGCTTGTCTTTAGCGGGAGGGCCTAGGTACAATGAGCAGTTCTTC. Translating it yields CASSLSLAGGPRYNEQFF.

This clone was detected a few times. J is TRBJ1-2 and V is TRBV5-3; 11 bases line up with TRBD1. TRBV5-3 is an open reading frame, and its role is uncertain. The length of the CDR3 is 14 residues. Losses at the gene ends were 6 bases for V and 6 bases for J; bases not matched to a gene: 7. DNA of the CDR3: TGTGCCAGAACCGGGGACAGGGGGAACGATGGCTACACCTTC. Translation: CARTGDRGNDGYTF.

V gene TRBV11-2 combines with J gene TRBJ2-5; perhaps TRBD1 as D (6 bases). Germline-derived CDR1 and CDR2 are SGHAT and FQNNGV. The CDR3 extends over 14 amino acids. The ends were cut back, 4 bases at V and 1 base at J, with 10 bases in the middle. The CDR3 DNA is TGTGCCAGCAGCTCCCAGACAGGCCAAGAGACCCAGTACTTC. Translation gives CASSSQTGQETQYF.